A single sample gave rise to the 3 T cell receptor beta chains below, sequenced in a study of OX40 agonist ivuxolimab in advanced cancers. The protocol was immunoSEQ multiplex PCR, while the TCRdb copy is restricted to in-frame clones and leaves out a portion. The data show fewer than 95,000 clones, more than 85% seen once. Sequencing used CD4+ or CD8+ T cells sorted from blood, obtained in a trial of the OX40 agonist ivuxolimab. The receptors shown here come from an adult with an advanced solid tumor such as melanoma, head and neck, liver or kidney cancer.

The chain carries TRBV7-9 and TRBJ1-6; D gene ambiguous. V lost 4 bases to trimming and J lost 13 bases, with 14 bases between them. Germline-derived CDR1 and CDR2 are SEHNR and FQNEAQ (reference sequence). This CDR3 region has 13 residues. This CDR3 is CASSSDPDLPLHF. CDR3 DNA sequence: TGTGCCAGCAGCTCGGACCCCGATCTCCCCCTCCACTTT.

In its sample, this clone was seen once. CDR3 DNA sequence: TGCGCCAGCAGCCAAGATGACGGGACAGCCTATGGCTACACCTTC. Translated: CASSQDDGTAYGYTF. The chain has TRBV4-3 and TRBJ1-2, with 7 bases lining up with TRBD1. Looked up from germline, CDR1 is LGHNA and CDR2 is YSLEER. CDR3 size: 15 residues. V shed 0 bases, J shed 4 bases, and the junction held 5 bases outside the gene matches.

The chain links TRBV4-1 to TRBJ2-7; the D is unclear. The CDR3 extends over 16 amino acids. The germline V gene has CDR1 MGHRA and CDR2 YSYEKL. The V gene lost 0 bases and the J gene lost 3 bases, with 15 bases spanning the gap. The CDR3 spells CASSQDWARKDYEQYF. In DNA form, the CDR3 reads TGCGCCAGCAGCCAAGATTGGGCTAGGAAGGACTACGAGCAGTACTTC.